These 28 T cell receptor beta chains share one sample of origin, sequenced in a study of blood T cell repertoires in COVID-19. Profiling relied on immunoSEQ multiplex PCR, and the TCRdb table lists in-frame clones only, not all of them. The sample shows 270,000 or so clones, 84% of them seen only once. The sample was peripheral blood. The receptors here all came from a human donor in a cohort sampled during active COVID-19.

The chain is built from TRBV4-2 and TRBJ1-1; D possibly corresponds to TRBD1 (5 bases). Germline-derived CDR1 and CDR2 are LGHNA and YNFKEQ. The V gene lost 2 bases and the J gene lost 0 bases, with 7 bases spanning the gap. The CDR3 totals 14 residues. CDR3 in amino acids: CASSQQGMNTEAFF. The CDR3 DNA reads TGTGCCAGCAGCCAACAGGGCATGAACACTGAAGCTTTCTTT.

This clone was observed a single time. CDR3 bases: TGTGCCAGCAGCCTCAGCGGATATGCCTACAATGAGCAGTTCTTC. Its translation is CASSLSGYAYNEQFF. V is TRBV7-2 and J is TRBJ2-1; D possibly corresponds to TRBD2 (5 bases). The CDR3 is 15 amino acids. Trimming pared 5 bases from V and 2 bases from J, leaving 13 bases between. The germline V gene encodes CDR1 SGHTA and CDR2 FQGNSA.

In nucleotides, the CDR3 is TGTGCCAGCTCCAGGACAGGGGATTTTAATCAGCCCCAGCATTTT. Translation gives CASSRTGDFNQPQHF. The chain is built from TRBV5-6 and TRBJ1-5, with 9 bases that match TRBD1. Trimming cost V 7 bases and J 4 bases; bases outside gene matches: 9. This CDR3 contains 15 residues. Germline-derived CDR1 and CDR2 are SGHDT and YYEEEE.

In its sample, this clone was seen once. The rearrangement links TRBV14 to TRBJ2-7, with 10 bases matching TRBD2. Germline V gives CDR1 SGHDN, CDR2 FVKESK. The CDR3 is 15 residues long. Unmatched junction bases numbered 9, after V lost 6 bases and J lost 4 bases. The CDR3 spells CASRQMGTSAYEQYF. The CDR3 DNA reads as TGTGCCAGCAGACAGATGGGGACTAGCGCATACGAGCAGTACTTC.

On this clone itself: This CDR3 is missing its conserved last phenylalanine or tryptophan, likely due to a read error. The DNA is omitted, as the CDR3 cannot be located on it reliably, and the CDR3 follows TCRdb's listing. The rearrangement uses TRBV6-5 and TRBJ1-4; the table's D call of TRBD1 was not tested on the DNA. The CDR3 is 13 amino acids in total, end residues counted. CDR1 and CDR2 from the germline V gene are MNHEY and SVGAGI. CDR3 protein: CASSNPTTGHWVV.

This rearrangement joins TRBV4-3 to TRBJ2-1, with 8 bases aligning to TRBD2. In germline, CDR1 is LGHNA, CDR2 YSLEER. The CDR3 extends over 16 amino acids. The trim removed 0 bases at V and 5 bases at J, leaving 6 bases unmatched. CDR3 protein: CASSQDRAGANNEQFF. CDR3 DNA: TGCGCCAGCAGCCAAGATCGAGCGGGGGCTAACAATGAGCAGTTCTTC.

The chain carries TRBV6-5 and TRBJ1-5, with 10 bases identical to TRBD1. The CDR3 has 14 residues. V was clipped by 6 bases and J by 7 bases; unmatched bases: 6. The germline V gene has CDR1 MNHEY and CDR2 SVGAGI. The CDR3 sequence: CASSADRGGQPQHF. DNA of the CDR3: TGTGCCAGCAGCGCGGACAGGGGGGGACAGCCCCAGCATTTT.

The V call is TRBV19, the J call TRBJ2-6, with a weak D call TRBD1 (6 bases). The ends were cut back, 3 bases at V and 0 bases at J, with 21 bases in the middle. CDR3 length equals 20 residues. Germline-derived CDR1 and CDR2 are LNHDA and SQIVND (reference sequence). The DNA of the CDR3 is TGTGCCAGTAGTATTAGGCCAGGGGAGCTACGATTCTCTGGGGCCAACGTCCTGACTTTC. It is translated as CASSIRPGELRFSGANVLTF.

The chain uses TRBV28 and TRBJ1-1, with 7 bases that match TRBD1. From germline, CDR1 is MDHEN and CDR2 SYDVKM. The CDR3 covers 16 residues. J gave up 3 bases and V 4 bases, and 11 bases lay outside the gene matches. The CDR3 DNA is TGTGCCAGCAGTTCCTGGTCAGACAGGGATTACACTGAAGCTTTCTTT. It translates to CASSSWSDRDYTEAFF.

The CDR3 region has the DNA TGTGCCAGCAGCCAGGACACCACAGATACGCAGTATTTT. Its protein is CASSQDTTDTQYF. The chain is built from TRBV3-1 (or the pseudogene TRBV3-2) and TRBJ2-3; D is perhaps TRBD1 (5 bases). V was pared by 3 bases and J by 2 bases, with 6 bases between. The CDR3 runs to 13 residues. CDR1 and CDR2 (germline): LGHDT, YNNKEL (reference sequence).

As to this clone: The same CDR3 is also encoded by other DNA sequences in this sample. The CDR3 DNA is TGTGCCAGCAGCTTGGGCGGAGGGAATGAGCAGTTCTTC. Residues: CASSLGGGNEQFF. The chain recombines TRBV11-3 with TRBJ2-1, with D possibly being TRBD2 (6 bases). Germline V lookup: CDR1 SGHNT, CDR2 YENEEA. V shed 3 bases and J shed 7 bases, with 10 bases lying between them. The CDR3 spans 13 residues.

This clone was picked up one time. The rearrangement uses TRBV5-1 and TRBJ2-1, with a possible D match to TRBD2 (5 bases). Germline loops: CDR1 SGHRS, CDR2 YFSETQ. This CDR3 is built from 15 residues. V was trimmed by 4 bases and J by 2 bases, leaving 13 bases between them. CDR3: CASSPLASPYNEQFF. Written as DNA, the CDR3 is TGCGCCAGCAGCCCCCTAGCTTCCCCCTACAATGAGCAGTTCTTC.

This clone was counted a single time. The rearrangement joins TRBV10-1 to TRBJ2-3, with 8 bases fitting TRBD2. CDR3 size: 15 residues. Losses at the gene ends were 6 bases for V and 0 bases for J; bases not matched to a gene: 5. Germline values: CDR1 WNHNN, CDR2 SYGVQD (reference sequence). DNA for the CDR3: TGCGCCAGCAGCGGAGCGGGGGCTAGCACAGATACGCAGTATTTT. Translating gives CASSGAGASTDTQYF.

This clone occurred a few times. The genes are TRBV10-3 and TRBJ1-3; 11 bases are shared with TRBD1. CDR1 is ENHRY and CDR2 is SYGVKD in the germline V gene. This CDR3 comprises 17 residues. V trimming: 3 bases; J trimming: 2 bases; junction bases outside the gene matches: 6. The CDR3 is CAISDPGQGATGNTIYF. The CDR3 region has the DNA TGTGCCATCAGTGACCCTGGACAGGGGGCGACTGGAAACACCATATATTTT.

This sequence joins TRBV4-2 and TRBJ2-2, with D perhaps TRBD1 (5 bases). V shed 5 bases and J shed 6 bases, with 13 bases lying between them. The germline V gene encodes CDR1 LGHNA and CDR2 YNFKEQ. The CDR3 is 14 amino acids. The CDR3 protein is CASSVPQGAGELFF. The DNA of the CDR3 is TGTGCCAGCAGCGTGCCTCAGGGCGCCGGGGAGCTGTTTTTT.

The rearrangement uses TRBV7-3 and TRBJ1-2, with 8 bases that match TRBD1. This CDR3 spans 15 amino acids. Germline loops: CDR1 SGHTA, CDR2 FQGTGA. Trimming at V came to 4 bases and at J to 2 bases, leaving 6 bases not matched to a gene. CDR3 loop: CASSSTRTGNYGYTF. The CDR3 region has the DNA TGTGCCAGCAGCTCCACCCGGACAGGGAACTATGGCTACACCTTC. Filled out from reference TRBV7-3 and TRBJ1-2, the complete variable domain reads GAGVSQTPSNKVTEKGKYVELRCDPISGHTALYWYRQSLGQGPEFLIYFQGTGAADDSGLPNDRFFAVRPEGSVSTLKIQRTERGDSAVYLCASSSTRTGNYGYTFGSGTRLTVV.

This clone was found many times. The rearrangement joins TRBV6-1 to TRBJ1-6; TRBD1 aligns across 11 bases. The junction had 2 bases not matched to a gene; V was cut back by 1 base and J by 6 bases. The germline gives CDR1 MNHNS, CDR2 SASEGT. CDR3 size: 16 residues. The CDR3 region is CASSEEGQGGNSPLHF. The CDR3 region has the DNA TGTGCCAGCAGTGAAGAGGGACAGGGGGGTAATTCACCCCTCCACTTT.

V gene TRBV6-6 combines with J gene TRBJ2-4, with D perhaps matching TRBD2 (7 bases). This CDR3 is built from 16 residues. Germline CDR1 is MNHNY and CDR2 is SVGAGI (reference sequence). Trimming stripped 2 bases from V and 3 bases from J, with 14 bases between. DNA of the CDR3: TGTGCCAGCAGTTACCCCTGGGGGGGCGGCAAAAACATTCAGTACTTC. Amino acids: CASSYPWGGGKNIQYF.

The J gene is TRBJ2-3, the V gene TRBV19; 9 bases are shared with TRBD1. Germline loops: CDR1 LNHDA, CDR2 SQIVND (reference sequence). V lost 3 bases and J lost 3; bases outside the gene matches: 7. This CDR3 contains 16 residues. CDR3 DNA sequence: TGTGCCAGTAGTATCACCGGGACAGGGTCGACAGATACGCAGTATTTT. Its protein is CASSITGTGSTDTQYF. The complete variable domain, with remaining parts taken from reference TRBV19 and TRBJ2-3, reads DGGITQSPKYLFRKEGQNVTLSCEQNLNHDAMYWYRQDPGQGLRLIYYSQIVNDFQKGDIAEGYSVSREKKESFPLTVTSAQKNPTAFYLCASSITGTGSTDTQYFGPGTRLTVL.

The chain carries TRBV5-1 and TRBJ2-5; possibly TRBD2 for D (5 bases). The germline V gene encodes CDR1 SGHRS and CDR2 YFSETQ. The CDR3 extends over 15 amino acids. Trimming removed 3 bases at V and 4 bases at J, with 16 bases between. Here the CDR3 reads CASSSNGVGSETQYF. The CDR3 DNA reads TGCGCCAGCAGCTCCAACGGGGTGGGGTCAGAGACCCAGTACTTC.

The chain couples TRBV7-2 to TRBJ2-1, with no clear D. The CDR3 is 13 amino acids. CDR1 is SGHTA and CDR2 is FQGNSA in the germline V gene. V was trimmed by 3 bases and J by 8 bases, leaving 11 bases between them. The CDR3 is CASSLNYAYEQFF. The CDR3 DNA reads as TGTGCCAGCAGCTTGAATTATGCGTATGAGCAGTTCTTC.

J is TRBJ2-5 and V is TRBV5-1, with TRBD2 identical over 14 bases. This CDR3 comprises 16 residues. Per germline, CDR1 SGHRS and CDR2 YFSETQ. V gave up 4 bases and J gave up 8 bases; unmatched junction bases: 10. The CDR3 loop is CASSPGTSGSGVTQYF. The CDR3 DNA sequence: TGCGCCAGCAGCCCGGGGACTAGCGGGAGCGGGGTCACCCAGTACTTC.

V is TRBV6-6 and J is TRBJ2-5; 11 bases are a match to TRBD2. With V trimmed by 5 bases and J by 4 bases, 12 bases remained unmatched. This CDR3 has 17 amino acids. CDR1 is MNHNY, CDR2 SVGAGI, per germline (reference sequence). CDR3 protein: CASSLNRLAGGPETQYF. In DNA form, the CDR3 reads TGTGCCAGCAGTCTCAACCGTTTAGCGGGGGGGCCAGAGACCCAGTACTTC.

The gene calls are TRBV30 and TRBJ1-6; 10 bases map to TRBD1. Germline CDR1 reads GTSNPN; CDR2 reads SVGIG (reference sequence). This CDR3 comprises 15 residues. The trim removed 2 bases at V and 9 bases at J, leaving 7 bases unmatched. The CDR3 sequence: CAWSPGTGASSPLHF. The CDR3, as DNA: TGTGCCTGGAGTCCCGGGACAGGGGCTAGTTCACCCCTCCACTTT.

The chain links TRBV5-4 to TRBJ2-1; possible D gene TRBD2, 6 bases. The ends were cut back, 0 bases at V and 7 bases at J, with 20 bases in the middle. CDR1 and CDR2 from the germline V gene are SGHNT and YYREEE (reference sequence). The CDR3 contains 17 residues. Here the CDR3 reads CASSLGNGLSRMNEQFF. In nucleotides, the CDR3 is TGTGCCAGCAGCTTGGGGAATGGACTATCCAGGATGAATGAGCAGTTCTTC. The whole variable domain, filled in from reference TRBV5-4 and TRBJ2-1, reads ETGVTQSPTHLIKTRGQQVTLRCSSQSGHNTVSWYQQALGQGPQFIFQYYREEENGRGNFPPRFSGLQFPNYSSELNVNALELDDSALYLCASSLGNGLSRMNEQFFGPGTRLTVL.

This clone was observed a few times. V and J are TRBV2 and TRBJ1-2; TRBD1 agrees at 7 bases. The V and J ends lost 6 bases and 4 bases, in that order; junction bases with no gene match: 11. CDR1 is SNHLY, CDR2 FYNNEI, per germline. CDR3 length: 15 residues. In DNA, the CDR3 is TGTGCCAGCAGGACCGGGACAGAAATAATCTATGGCTACACCTTC. This sequence encodes CASRTGTEIIYGYTF.

This sequence joins TRBV18 and TRBJ1-1; D possibly corresponds to TRBD1 (6 bases). Per the germline V gene, CDR1 is KGHSH and CDR2 is LQKENI. The CDR3 totals 15 residues. Trimming stripped 3 bases from V and 0 bases from J, with 11 bases between. This CDR3 reads CASSPLRGMNTEAFF. Written as DNA, the CDR3 is TGTGCCAGCTCACCGCTGAGGGGGATGAACACTGAAGCTTTCTTT.

V usage is TRBV2 and J usage is TRBJ1-5; D may be TRBD1 (6 bases). CDR3 length equals 14 residues. Trimming took 3 bases from V and 7 from J, leaving 13 bases between them. The V gene's germline CDR1 is SNHLY and CDR2 FYNNEI. DNA for the CDR3: TGTGCCAGCAGTGAGGGTCAGGGGATCCAGCCCCAGCATTTT. Translation gives CASSEGQGIQPQHF.